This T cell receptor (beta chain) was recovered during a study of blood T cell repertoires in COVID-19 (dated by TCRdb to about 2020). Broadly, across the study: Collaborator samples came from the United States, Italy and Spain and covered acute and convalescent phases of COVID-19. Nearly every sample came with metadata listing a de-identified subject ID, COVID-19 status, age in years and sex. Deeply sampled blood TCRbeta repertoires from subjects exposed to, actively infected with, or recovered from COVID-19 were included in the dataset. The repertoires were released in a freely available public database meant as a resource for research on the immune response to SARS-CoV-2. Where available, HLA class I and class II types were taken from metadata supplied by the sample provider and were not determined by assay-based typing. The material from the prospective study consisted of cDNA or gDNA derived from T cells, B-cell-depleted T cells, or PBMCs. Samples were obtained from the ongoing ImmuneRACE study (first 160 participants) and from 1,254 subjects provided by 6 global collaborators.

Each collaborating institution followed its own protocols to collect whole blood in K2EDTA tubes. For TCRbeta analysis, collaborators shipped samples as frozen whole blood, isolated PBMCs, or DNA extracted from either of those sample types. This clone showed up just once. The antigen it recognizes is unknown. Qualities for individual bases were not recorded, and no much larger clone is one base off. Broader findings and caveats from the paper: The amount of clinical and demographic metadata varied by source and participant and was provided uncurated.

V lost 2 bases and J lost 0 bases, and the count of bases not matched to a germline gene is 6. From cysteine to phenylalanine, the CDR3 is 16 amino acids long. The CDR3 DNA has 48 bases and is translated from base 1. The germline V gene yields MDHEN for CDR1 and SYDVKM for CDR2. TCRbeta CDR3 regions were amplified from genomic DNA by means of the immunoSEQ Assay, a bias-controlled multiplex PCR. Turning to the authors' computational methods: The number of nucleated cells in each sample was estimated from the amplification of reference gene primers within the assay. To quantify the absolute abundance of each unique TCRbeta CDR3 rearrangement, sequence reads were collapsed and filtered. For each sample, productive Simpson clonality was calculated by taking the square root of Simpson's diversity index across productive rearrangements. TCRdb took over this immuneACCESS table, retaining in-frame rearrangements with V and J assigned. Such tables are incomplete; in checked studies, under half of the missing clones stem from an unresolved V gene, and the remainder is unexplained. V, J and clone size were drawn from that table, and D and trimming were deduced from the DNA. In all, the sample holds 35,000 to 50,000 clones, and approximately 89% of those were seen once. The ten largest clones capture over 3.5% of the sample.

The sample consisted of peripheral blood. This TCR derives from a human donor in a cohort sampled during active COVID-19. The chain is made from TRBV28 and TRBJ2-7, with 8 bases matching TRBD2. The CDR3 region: CASSLITSGLSYEQYF. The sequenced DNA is TGTGCCAGCAGTTTAATCACTAGCGGTCTCTCCTACGAGCAGTACTTC.